The 8 T cell receptor beta chains given below trace back to one sample, sequenced in a study of cytomegalovirus exposure and HLA in healthy donors. Some clones are missing from TCRdb's copy, which holds only in-frame ones; the method was immunoSEQ multiplex PCR. The sample yields some 330,000 clones, roughly 89% seen once. Sequencing was performed on PBMCs. These receptors were obtained from a woman between 18 and 29 years old in good health and CMV-seronegative.

The V and J genes are TRBV4-3 and TRBJ2-2; 7 bases match TRBD1. Germline-derived CDR1 and CDR2 are LGHNA and YSLEER. The CDR3 length is 16 residues. V shed 1 base, J shed 2 bases, and the junction held 4 bases outside the gene matches. The CDR3 protein is CASSQAGQVNTGELFF. The CDR3 DNA follows: TGCGCCAGCAGCCAAGCCGGACAGGTTAACACCGGGGAGCTGTTTTTT.

The chain has TRBV7-9 and TRBJ1-3; TRBD1 might be the D (5 bases). Deletions cut 5 bases from V and 2 bases from J, with 16 bases between. The germline CDR1 and CDR2 sequences are SEHNR and FQNEAQ (reference sequence). CDR3 length equals 16 residues. The CDR3 here is CASSPPGGETGNTIYF. CDR3 coding DNA: TGTGCCAGCAGCCCGCCTGGGGGGGAAACTGGAAACACCATATATTTT.

J is TRBJ2-3 and V is TRBV2; D unresolved. CDR1 is SNHLY and CDR2 is FYNNEI in the germline V gene. The CDR3 consists of 12 residues. V lost 7 bases to trimming and J lost 2 bases, with 7 bases between them. The CDR3 is CASNTNTDTQYF. The CDR3 nucleotides read TGTGCCAGCAATACAAACACAGATACGCAGTATTTT.

The V gene is TRBV2, the J gene TRBJ2-7; TRBD2 matches at 7 bases. V lost 5 bases, J lost 2 bases, and 3 bases stayed unmatched. This CDR3 region has 13 residues. Germline CDR1 SNHLY, CDR2 FYNNEI. CDR3 amino acids: CASSSGTTYEQYF. For the CDR3, the DNA is TGTGCCAGCAGTTCCGGGACTACCTACGAGCAGTACTTC. The variable domain in full, completed from reference TRBV2 and TRBJ2-7, reads EPEVTQTPSHQVTQMGQEVILRCVPISNHLYFYWYRQILGQKVEFLVSFYNNEISEKSEIFDDQFSVERPDGSNFTLKIRSTKLEDSAMYFCASSSGTTYEQYFGPGTRLTVT.

The genes are TRBV2 and TRBJ1-1; D perhaps matches TRBD1 (5 bases). Between the trimmed V and J ends, which lost 6 bases and 1 base, there was a span of 15 bases. CDR3 length equals 15 residues. Germline CDR1 reads SNHLY; CDR2 reads FYNNEI. The CDR3 DNA is TGTGCCAGCAGGGGAGGGGAGCGACGGAACACTGAAGCTTTCTTT. Translating it yields CASRGGERRNTEAFF.

V and J are TRBV7-8 and TRBJ1-2; D might be TRBD1 (5 bases). Between the trimmed V and J ends, which lost 1 base and 8 bases, there was a span of 14 bases. The CDR3 runs 14 residues. The germline V gene encodes CDR1 SGHVS and CDR2 FQNEAQ. This chain's CDR3 is CASSLDPGRRGYTF. CDR3 in DNA: TGTGCCAGCAGCTTAGACCCAGGGCGTCGCGGCTACACCTTC.

The chain combines TRBV15 with TRBJ2-3, with 10 bases fitting TRBD2. V trimming: 0 bases; J trimming: 4 bases; junction bases outside the gene matches: 1. This CDR3 comprises 15 residues. Germline assignment: CDR1 LNHNV and CDR2 YYDKDF (reference sequence). The DNA for the CDR3 is TGTGCCACCAGCAGAGAGGGACTAGCGTCAGATACGCAGTATTTT. Protein product: CATSREGLASDTQYF. The complete variable domain, with remaining parts taken from reference TRBV15 and TRBJ2-3, reads DAMVIQNPRYQVTQFGKPVTLSCSQTLNHNVMYWYQQKSSQAPKLLFHYYDKDFNNEADTPDNFQSRRPNTSFCFLDIRSPGLGDTAMYLCATSREGLASDTQYFGPGTRLTVL.

The J gene is TRBJ2-3, the V gene TRBV5-1, with 9 bases fitting TRBD2. V gave up 0 bases and J gave up 3 bases; unmatched junction bases: 5. The CDR3 length is 16 residues. Germline CDR1 is SGHRS and CDR2 is YFSETQ. CDR3 in amino acids: CASSLGVAGDTDTQYF. The CDR3 nucleotides are TGCGCCAGCAGCTTGGGGGTAGCGGGAGATACAGATACGCAGTATTTT.